The 18 T cell receptor beta chains listed next were all sequenced from one sample in a study of shared clonotypes between healthy human individuals. Selected positively for CCR7 and CD45RO-negative, naive CD8 cells excluded terminally differentiated effector memory CD45RA+ cells. Assay: immunoSEQ multiplex PCR; the TCRdb copy retains only in-frame clones and omits some. This table has some 2.1 million clones, 93% appearing once. Sequenced sample: naive CD8+ T cells from PBMCs. The receptors come from a man aged 18 to 29 in good health. Some clones in this sample may be carry-over from other donors' samples.

In DNA form, the CDR3 reads TGTGCCAGCAGTGCCCTACCCTCTCTAGCGGGAGCGGGCACCGGGGAGCTGTTTTTT. Translated, it gives CASSALPSLAGAGTGELFF. The V call is TRBV6-1, the J call TRBJ2-2; 10 bases fit TRBD2. V gave up 4 bases and J gave up 4 bases; unmatched junction bases: 15. Germline V gene lookup returns CDR1 MNHNS and CDR2 SASEGT. CDR3 length: 19 amino acids.

The V call is TRBV9, the J call TRBJ2-3, with D tentatively TRBD2 (6 bases). In germline, CDR1 is SGDLS, CDR2 YYNGEE. CDR3 size: 15 residues. Trimming cost V 0 bases and J 6 bases, with 14 bases left between them. CDR3 in amino acids: CASSVGGGIGDTQYF. DNA of the CDR3: TGTGCCAGCAGCGTAGGTGGCGGGATAGGGGATACGCAGTATTTT.

The chain combines TRBV18 with TRBJ2-1, with TRBD1 matching 7 bases. Per the germline V gene, CDR1 is KGHSH and CDR2 is LQKENI. J was trimmed by 1 base and V by 3 bases; bases with no gene match: 18. The CDR3 consists of 20 residues. The CDR3 spells CASSPFDRDLERWSYNEQFF. CDR3 bases: TGTGCCAGCTCACCTTTCGACAGGGATCTTGAGAGGTGGTCCTACAATGAGCAGTTCTTC.

CDR3 in DNA: TGTGCCAGCAGCCAAAGCCATCAAAGGGGGGCCTACGAGCAGTACTTC. Translating it yields CASSQSHQRGAYEQYF. This sequence joins TRBV27 and TRBJ2-7; D may correspond to TRBD1 or TRBD2 (6 bases each). The germline gives CDR1 MNHEY, CDR2 SMNVEV (reference sequence). The CDR3 consists of 16 residues. Trimming left V 6 bases short and J 2 bases short, with 20 bases between.

The rearrangement joins TRBV4-1 to TRBJ2-7; D unclear. Germline CDR1 is MGHRA and CDR2 is YSYEKL. With 1 base removed from V and 0 bases from J, the gap between germline ends came to 7 bases. The CDR3 totals 14 residues. This CDR3 reads CASSQGRNSYEQYF. In DNA form, the CDR3 reads TGCGCCAGCAGCCAAGGGCGGAACTCCTACGAGCAGTACTTC.

V usage is TRBV4-1 and J usage is TRBJ1-2; D gene ambiguous. This CDR3 spans 15 amino acids. The V gene lost 0 bases and the J gene lost 4 bases, with 12 bases spanning the gap. The germline V gene has CDR1 MGHRA and CDR2 YSYEKL. This chain's CDR3 is CASSQDIWRTYGYTF. The CDR3 DNA reads TGCGCCAGCAGCCAAGATATTTGGCGGACCTATGGCTACACCTTC.

The chain recombines TRBV7-9 with TRBJ2-1, with unresolved D. Trimming shortened V by 5 bases and J by 10 bases, and 15 bases separated the two germline ends. Germline V gene data show CDR1 as SEHNR and CDR2 as FQNEAQ (reference sequence). This CDR3 is 13 amino acids long. The CDR3 sequence: CASSLSLFTEQFF. The CDR3 nucleotides are TGTGCCAGCAGCCTCAGTCTCTTTACCGAGCAGTTCTTC.

J is TRBJ2-1 and V is TRBV9; 12 bases align to TRBD2. V lost 3 bases and J lost 6; bases outside the gene matches: 4. This CDR3 region has 15 residues. Germline V lookup: CDR1 SGDLS, CDR2 YYNGEE. The CDR3 is CASSERLAGVNEQFF. The CDR3 coding sequence is TGTGCCAGCAGCGAAAGACTAGCGGGAGTCAATGAGCAGTTCTTC.

The chain combines TRBV11-2 with TRBJ1-1; possibly TRBD1 for D (5 bases). CDR1 is SGHAT and CDR2 is FQNNGV in the germline V gene. This CDR3 comprises 16 residues. V was trimmed by 8 bases and J by 0 bases, leaving 19 bases between them. CDR3 nucleotides: TGTGCCAGCCGCAGGGTTGAAGTCCAAATGAACACTGAAGCTTTCTTT. Its translation: CASRRVEVQMNTEAFF.

The chain recombines TRBV11-3 with TRBJ2-5; no firm D call. Germline values: CDR1 SGHNT, CDR2 YENEEA. The CDR3 has 14 amino acids. The V end lost 5 bases, the J end lost 3 bases, and 13 bases lay between the germline ends. The CDR3 sequence is CASSPEAAEETQYF. The CDR3 DNA reads as TGTGCCAGCAGCCCAGAGGCGGCAGAAGAGACCCAGTACTTC. Full variable domain (remainder filled in from reference TRBV11-3 and TRBJ2-5): EAGVVQSPRYKIIEKKQPVAFWCNPISGHNTLYWYLQNLGQGPELLIRYENEEAVDDSQLPKDRFSAERLKGVDSTLKIQPAELGDSAVYLCASSPEAAEETQYFGPGTRLLVL.

This chain connects TRBV28 to TRBJ1-1; TRBD1 is a possible D gene (6 bases). V was cut by 7 bases and J by 3 bases, with 15 bases left in between. The V gene's germline CDR1 is MDHEN and CDR2 SYDVKM. The CDR3 sequence is 14 residues long. CDR3: CASNRGRMDTEAFF. CDR3 coding DNA: TGTGCCAGCAATCGGGGGCGGATGGACACTGAAGCTTTCTTT.

The rearrangement links TRBV6-1 to TRBJ1-2; D is possibly TRBD1 (5 bases). Trimming took 2 bases from V and 8 from J, leaving 15 bases between them. The germline CDR1 and CDR2 sequences are MNHNS and SASEGT. This CDR3 has 14 residues. The CDR3 region has the DNA TGTGCCAGCAGTGAACGGGGCACCCCCCCGGGCTACACCTTC. Protein product: CASSERGTPPGYTF.

The rearrangement uses TRBV27 and TRBJ1-5, with D hard to call. V lost 5 bases to trimming and J lost 4 bases, with 15 bases between them. Germline lookup yields CDR1 MNHEY and CDR2 SMNVEV (reference sequence). This CDR3 has 15 amino acids. The CDR3 DNA sequence: TGTGCCAGCAGTAAAAGATCGGTAGGGAATCAGCCCCAGCATTTT. Translated, it gives CASSKRSVGNQPQHF.

This sequence joins TRBV28 and TRBJ1-2; 9 nucleotides line up with TRBD1. The germline CDR1 and CDR2 sequences are MDHEN and SYDVKM. Losses at the gene ends were 5 bases for V and 6 bases for J; bases not matched to a gene: 7. This CDR3 spans 14 amino acids. CDR3 nucleotides: TGTGCCAGCAGTCAACAGGGGGCCTGGCATGGCTACACCTTC. This encodes CASSQQGAWHGYTF.

CDR3 amino acids: CASSYLPSGELFF. CDR3 nucleotides: TGTGCCAGCAGTTACCTTCCGAGCGGGGAGCTGTTTTTT. The rearrangement joins TRBV6-5 to TRBJ2-2; D ambiguous. Trimming shortened V by 2 bases and J by 7 bases, and 8 bases separated the two germline ends. Per the germline V gene, CDR1 is MNHEY and CDR2 is SVGAGI. The CDR3 consists of 13 residues.

This clone showed up just once. CDR3 sequence: CASSVGVLAGDYEQYF. The CDR3 DNA reads as TGTGCCAGCAGCGTAGGTGTACTAGCGGGAGACTACGAGCAGTACTTC. The chain recombines TRBV9 with TRBJ2-7, with 11 bases aligning to TRBD2. Germline V gene data show CDR1 as SGDLS and CDR2 as YYNGEE. The ends lost 0 bases at V and 3 bases at J; junction bases unmatched: 5. CDR3 length: 16 residues. Looking up the rest from reference TRBV9 and TRBJ2-7 gives the full variable domain: DSGVTQTPKHLITATGQRVTLRCSPRSGDLSVYWYQQSLDQGLQFLIQYYNGEERAKGNILERFSAQQFPDLHSELNLSSLELGDSALYFCASSVGVLAGDYEQYFGPGTRLTVT.

The CDR3 protein is CASSYSGQGFWNEQFF. CDR3 coding DNA: TGTGCCAGCAGTTACTCGGGACAGGGTTTTTGGAATGAGCAGTTCTTC. The chain is built from TRBV6-5 and TRBJ2-1; 9 bases align to TRBD1. Germline V CDR1 and CDR2: MNHEY, SVGAGI. The CDR3 covers 16 residues. V was clipped by 0 bases and J by 7 bases; unmatched bases: 7.

The chain has TRBV28 and TRBJ1-1, with D possibly matching TRBD1 (5 bases). CDR3 length: 17 residues. CDR1 and CDR2 (germline): MDHEN, SYDVKM. The V and J ends lost 4 bases and 0 bases respectively, with 18 bases between them. The CDR3 coding sequence is TGTGCCAGCAGTTATGGGGGGGATGGCACCTTGAACACTGAAGCTTTCTTT. It codes for CASSYGGDGTLNTEAFF.